This TCR beta chain was recovered during a study of cytomegalovirus exposure and HLA in healthy donors. The CDR3 is made up of 13 amino acids. CDR1 is SNHLY, CDR2 FYNNEI, per germline. V was trimmed by 4 bases and J by 3 bases, leaving 9 bases between them. This clone was seen a handful of times. Vbeta (60) and Jbeta (13) primers were used in the PCR. The protocol was immunoSEQ multiplex PCR, while the TCRdb copy is restricted to in-frame clones and leaves out a portion. The sample carries about 120,000 clones, roughly 78% recorded once. The chain links TRBV2 to TRBJ1-1; D unresolved. This TCR was sampled from a woman in her twenties or thirties in good health and CMV-seropositive. The sequencing sample was made of PBMCs. The CDR3: CASSVGEDTEAFF. In DNA, the CDR3 is TGTGCCAGCAGTGTAGGCGAGGACACTGAAGCTTTCTTT.